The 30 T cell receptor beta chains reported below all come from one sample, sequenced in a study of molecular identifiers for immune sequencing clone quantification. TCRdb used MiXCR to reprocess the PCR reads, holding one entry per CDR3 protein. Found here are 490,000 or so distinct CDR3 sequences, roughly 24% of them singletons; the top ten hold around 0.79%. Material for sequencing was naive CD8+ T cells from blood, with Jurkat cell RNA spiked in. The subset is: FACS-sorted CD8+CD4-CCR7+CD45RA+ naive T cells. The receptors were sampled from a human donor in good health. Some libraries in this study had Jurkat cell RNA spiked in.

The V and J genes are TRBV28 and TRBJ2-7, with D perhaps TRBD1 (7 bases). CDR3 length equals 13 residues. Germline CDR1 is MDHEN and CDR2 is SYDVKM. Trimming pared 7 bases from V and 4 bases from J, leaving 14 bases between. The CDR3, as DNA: TGTGCCAGCATCCCTTCAGGGGGGTACGAGCAGTACTTC. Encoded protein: CASIPSGGYEQYF. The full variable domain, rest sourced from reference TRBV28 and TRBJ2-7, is DVKVTQSSRYLVKRTGEKVFLECVQDMDHENMFWYRQDPGLGLRLIYFSYDVKMKEKGDIPEGYSVSREKKERFSLILESASTNQTSMYLCASIPSGGYEQYFGPGTRLTVT.

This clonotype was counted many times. DNA of the CDR3: TGTGCCAGCAGCTCCCGACAGGGACTAGAGACCCAGTACTTC. Translated, it gives CASSSRQGLETQYF. This chain joins TRBV7-6 and TRBJ2-5; D perhaps matches TRBD1 (7 bases). Germline V gene lookup returns CDR1 SGHVS and CDR2 FNYEAQ. The CDR3 length is 14 residues. V was clipped by 4 bases and J by 4 bases, with 13 bases between them.

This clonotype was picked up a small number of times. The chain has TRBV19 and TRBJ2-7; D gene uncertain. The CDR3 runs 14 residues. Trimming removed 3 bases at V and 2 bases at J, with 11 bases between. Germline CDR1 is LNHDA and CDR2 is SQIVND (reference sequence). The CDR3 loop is CASSITPLTYEQYF. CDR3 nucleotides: TGTGCCAGTAGTATTACACCGTTGACCTACGAGCAGTACTTC.

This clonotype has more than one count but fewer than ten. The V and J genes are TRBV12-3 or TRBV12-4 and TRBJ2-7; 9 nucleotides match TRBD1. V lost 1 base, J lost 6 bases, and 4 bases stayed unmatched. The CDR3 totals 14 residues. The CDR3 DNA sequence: TGTGCCAGCAGTTTAGGGACAGGGGCCGCCGAGCAGTACTTC. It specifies CASSLGTGAAEQYF.

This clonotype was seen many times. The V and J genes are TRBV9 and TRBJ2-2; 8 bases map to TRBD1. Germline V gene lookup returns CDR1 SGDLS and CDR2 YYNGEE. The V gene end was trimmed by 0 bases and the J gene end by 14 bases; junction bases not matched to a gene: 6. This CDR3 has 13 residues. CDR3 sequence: CASSVEGTGELFF. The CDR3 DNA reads TGTGCCAGCAGCGTAGAAGGGACAGGAGAACTGTTTTTT.

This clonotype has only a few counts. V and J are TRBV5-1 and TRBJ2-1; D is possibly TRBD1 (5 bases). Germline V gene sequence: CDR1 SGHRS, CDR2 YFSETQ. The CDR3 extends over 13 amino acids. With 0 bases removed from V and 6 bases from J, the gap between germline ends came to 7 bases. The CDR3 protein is CASSLDQGNEQFF. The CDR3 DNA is TGCGCCAGCAGCTTGGATCAGGGCAATGAGCAGTTCTTC.

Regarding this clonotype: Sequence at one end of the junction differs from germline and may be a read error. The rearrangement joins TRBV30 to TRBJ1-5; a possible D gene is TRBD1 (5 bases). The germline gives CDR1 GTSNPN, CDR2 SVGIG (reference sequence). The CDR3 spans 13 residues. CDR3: CDWSAIQGLAQHF. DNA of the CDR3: TGTGACTGGAGCGCTATCCAGGGTTTAGCCCAGCATTTT.

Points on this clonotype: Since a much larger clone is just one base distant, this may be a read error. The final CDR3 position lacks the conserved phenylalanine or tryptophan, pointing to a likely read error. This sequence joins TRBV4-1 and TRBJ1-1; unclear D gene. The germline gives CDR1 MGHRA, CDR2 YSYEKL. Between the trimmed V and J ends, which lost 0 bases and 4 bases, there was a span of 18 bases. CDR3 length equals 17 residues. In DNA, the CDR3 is TGCGCCAGCAGCCAAGATTGGTCGGAAGTGGGCAGCACTGAAGCTTTCTCT. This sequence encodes CASSQDWSEVGSTEAFS.

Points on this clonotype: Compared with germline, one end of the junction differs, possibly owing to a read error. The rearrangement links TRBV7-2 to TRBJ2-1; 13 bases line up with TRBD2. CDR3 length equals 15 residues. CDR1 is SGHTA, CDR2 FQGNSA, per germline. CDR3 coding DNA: TGTGCCGGCAGTCATGGACTAGCGGGGGTCAATGAGCAGTTCTTC. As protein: CAGSHGLAGVNEQFF.

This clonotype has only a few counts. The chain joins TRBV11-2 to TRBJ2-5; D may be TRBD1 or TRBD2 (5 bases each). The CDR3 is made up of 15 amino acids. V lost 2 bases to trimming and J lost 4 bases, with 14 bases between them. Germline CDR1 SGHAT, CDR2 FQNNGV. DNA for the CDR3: TGTGCCAGCAGCTTATACGTGGGGACGGGAGAGACCCAGTACTTC. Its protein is CASSLYVGTGETQYF.

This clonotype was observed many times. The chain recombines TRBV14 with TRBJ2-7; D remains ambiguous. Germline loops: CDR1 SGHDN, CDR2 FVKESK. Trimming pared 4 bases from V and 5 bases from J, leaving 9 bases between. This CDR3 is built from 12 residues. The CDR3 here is CASSPNTDEQYF. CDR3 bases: TGTGCCAGCAGCCCAAATACGGACGAGCAGTACTTC.

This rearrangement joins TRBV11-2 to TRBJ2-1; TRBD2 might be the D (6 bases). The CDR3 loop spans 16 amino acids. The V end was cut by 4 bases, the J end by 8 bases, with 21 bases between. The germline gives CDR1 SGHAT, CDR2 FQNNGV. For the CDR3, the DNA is TGTGCCAGCAGCTCCACCGCTGGCGGGATGCGCGATGAGCAGTTCTTC. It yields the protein CASSSTAGGMRDEQFF.

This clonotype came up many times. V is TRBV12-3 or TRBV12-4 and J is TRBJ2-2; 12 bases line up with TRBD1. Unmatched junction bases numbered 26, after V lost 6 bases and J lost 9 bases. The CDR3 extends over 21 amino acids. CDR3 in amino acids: CASSHPFGTGGYKVESWELFF. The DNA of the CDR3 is TGTGCCAGCAGCCACCCCTTTGGGACAGGGGGCTATAAGGTGGAGTCCTGGGAGCTGTTTTTT.

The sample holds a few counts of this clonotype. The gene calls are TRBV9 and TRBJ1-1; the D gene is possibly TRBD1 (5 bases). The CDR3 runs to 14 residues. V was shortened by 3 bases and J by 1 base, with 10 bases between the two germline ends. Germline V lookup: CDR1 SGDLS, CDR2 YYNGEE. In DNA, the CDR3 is TGTGCCAGCAGCGCCGTACAGGCGAACACTGAAGCTTTCTTT. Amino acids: CASSAVQANTEAFF. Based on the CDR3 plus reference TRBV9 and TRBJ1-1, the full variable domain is DSGVTQTPKHLITATGQRVTLRCSPRSGDLSVYWYQQSLDQGLQFLIQYYNGEERAKGNILERFSAQQFPDLHSELNLSSLELGDSALYFCASSAVQANTEAFFGQGTRLTVV.

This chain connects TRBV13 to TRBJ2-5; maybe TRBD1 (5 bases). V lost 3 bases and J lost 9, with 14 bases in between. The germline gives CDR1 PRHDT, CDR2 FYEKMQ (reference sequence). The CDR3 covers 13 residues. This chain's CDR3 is CASSFRTSQPQYF. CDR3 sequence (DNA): TGTGCCAGCAGCTTCCGGACATCCCAGCCCCAGTACTTC.

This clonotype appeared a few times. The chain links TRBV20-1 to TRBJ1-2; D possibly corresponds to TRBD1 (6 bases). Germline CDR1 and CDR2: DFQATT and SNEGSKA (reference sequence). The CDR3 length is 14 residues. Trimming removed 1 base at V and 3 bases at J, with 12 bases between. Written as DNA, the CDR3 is TGCAGTGCTAGAGGCGCAGGGGATTACTATGGCTACACCTTC. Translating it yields CSARGAGDYYGYTF.

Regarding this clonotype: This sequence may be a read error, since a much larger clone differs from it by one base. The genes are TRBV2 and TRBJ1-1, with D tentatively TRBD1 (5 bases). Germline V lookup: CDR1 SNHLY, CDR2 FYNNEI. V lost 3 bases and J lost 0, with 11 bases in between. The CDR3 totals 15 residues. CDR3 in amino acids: CASSDSTEMNTEAFF. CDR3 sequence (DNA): TGTGCCAGCAGTGATTCGACAGAAATGAACACTGAAGCTTTCTTT.

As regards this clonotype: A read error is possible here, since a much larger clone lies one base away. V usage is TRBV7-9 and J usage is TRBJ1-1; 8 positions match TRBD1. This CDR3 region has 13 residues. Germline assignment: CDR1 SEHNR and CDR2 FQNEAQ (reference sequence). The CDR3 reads CASSQGAVTEASF. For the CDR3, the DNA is TGTGCCAGCAGTCAGGGGGCCGTGACTGAAGCTTCCTTT.

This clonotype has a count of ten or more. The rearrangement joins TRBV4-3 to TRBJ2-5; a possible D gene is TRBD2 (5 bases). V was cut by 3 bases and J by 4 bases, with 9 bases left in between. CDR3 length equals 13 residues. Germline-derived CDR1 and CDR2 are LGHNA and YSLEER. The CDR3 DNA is TGCGCCAGCAGCCAGGCTAGCAGAGAGACCCAGTACTTC. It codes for CASSQASRETQYF.

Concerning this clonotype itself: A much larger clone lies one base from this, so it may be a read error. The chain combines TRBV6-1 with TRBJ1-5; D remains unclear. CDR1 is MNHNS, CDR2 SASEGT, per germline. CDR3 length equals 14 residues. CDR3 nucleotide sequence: TGTGCCAGCAGTGAGAACTCACCCCACCAGCCCCCGCATTTT. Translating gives CASSENSPHQPPHF.

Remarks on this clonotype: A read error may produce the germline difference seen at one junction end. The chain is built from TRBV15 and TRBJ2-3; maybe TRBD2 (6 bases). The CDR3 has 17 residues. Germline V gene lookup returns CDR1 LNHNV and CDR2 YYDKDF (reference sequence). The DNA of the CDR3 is TGTGCCACCGGCAGAGATCTGGGCGCGGGACGCACAGATACGCAGTATTTT. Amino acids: CATGRDLGAGRTDTQYF.

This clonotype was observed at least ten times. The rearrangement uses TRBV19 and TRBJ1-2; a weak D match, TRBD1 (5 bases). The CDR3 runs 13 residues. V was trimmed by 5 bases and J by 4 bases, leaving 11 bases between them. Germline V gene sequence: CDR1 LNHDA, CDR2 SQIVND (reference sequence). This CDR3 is CASSQGAPYGYTF. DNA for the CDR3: TGTGCCAGTAGTCAGGGTGCTCCCTATGGCTACACCTTC.

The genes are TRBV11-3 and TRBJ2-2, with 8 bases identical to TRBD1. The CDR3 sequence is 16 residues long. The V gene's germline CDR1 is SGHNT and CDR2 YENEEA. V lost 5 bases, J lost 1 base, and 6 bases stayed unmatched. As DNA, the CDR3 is TGTGCCAGCAGCCCGAGACAGGGGAGGAACACCGGGGAGCTGTTTTTT. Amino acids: CASSPRQGRNTGELFF.

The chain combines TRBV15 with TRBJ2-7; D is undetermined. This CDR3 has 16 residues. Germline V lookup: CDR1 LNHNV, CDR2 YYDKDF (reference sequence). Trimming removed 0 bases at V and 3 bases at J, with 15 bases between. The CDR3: CATSRDKGASFYEQYF. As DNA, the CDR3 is TGTGCCACCAGCAGAGATAAAGGTGCCAGTTTCTACGAGCAGTACTTC.

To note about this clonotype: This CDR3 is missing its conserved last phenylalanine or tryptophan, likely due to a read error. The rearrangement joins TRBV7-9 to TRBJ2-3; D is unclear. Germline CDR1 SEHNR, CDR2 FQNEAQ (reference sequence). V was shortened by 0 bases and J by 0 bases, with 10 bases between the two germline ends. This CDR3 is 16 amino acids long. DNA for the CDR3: TGTGCCAGCAGCTTAGCAGCGTGGCCTAGCACAGATACGCAGTATGTT. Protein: CASSLAAWPSTDTQYV.

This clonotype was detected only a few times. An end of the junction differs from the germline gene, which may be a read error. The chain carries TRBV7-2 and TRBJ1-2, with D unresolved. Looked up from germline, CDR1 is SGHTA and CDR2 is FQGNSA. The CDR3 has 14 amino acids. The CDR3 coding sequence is TGTGCCAGCACCTTATATCAGACGAGCTATGGCCACACCTTC. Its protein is CASTLYQTSYGHTF.

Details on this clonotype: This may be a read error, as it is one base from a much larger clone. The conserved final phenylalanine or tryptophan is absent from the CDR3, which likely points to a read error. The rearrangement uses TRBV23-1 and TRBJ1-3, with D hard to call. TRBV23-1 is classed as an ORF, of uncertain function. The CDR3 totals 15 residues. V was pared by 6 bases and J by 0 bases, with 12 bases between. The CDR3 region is CASSRAGVSGNTIYS. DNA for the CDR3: TGCGCCAGCAGCCGTGCCGGGGTCTCTGGAAACACCATATATTCT.

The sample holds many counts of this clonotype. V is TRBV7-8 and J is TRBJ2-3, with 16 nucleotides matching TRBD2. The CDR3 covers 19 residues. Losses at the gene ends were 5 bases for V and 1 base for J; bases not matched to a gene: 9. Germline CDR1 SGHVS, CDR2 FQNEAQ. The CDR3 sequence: CASSPGTSGGASGTDTQYF. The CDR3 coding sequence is TGTGCCAGCAGCCCGGGGACTAGCGGGGGGGCCTCGGGCACAGATACGCAGTATTTT.

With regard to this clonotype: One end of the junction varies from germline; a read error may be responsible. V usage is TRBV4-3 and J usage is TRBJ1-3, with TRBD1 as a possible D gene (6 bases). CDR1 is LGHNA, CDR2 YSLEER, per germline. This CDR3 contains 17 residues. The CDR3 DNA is TGCGCCAGCAGCCAGGAAACAGGGCCCCGCTCTGGAAACACCAAATATTTT. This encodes CASSQETGPRSGNTKYF.

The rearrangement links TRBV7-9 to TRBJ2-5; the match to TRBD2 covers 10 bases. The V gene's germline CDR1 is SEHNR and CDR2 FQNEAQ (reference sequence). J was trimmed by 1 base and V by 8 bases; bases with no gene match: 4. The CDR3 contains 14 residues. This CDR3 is CASGGLALQETQYF. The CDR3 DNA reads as TGTGCCAGCGGGGGACTAGCGCTCCAAGAGACCCAGTACTTC.